This T cell receptor beta chain came from a study of blood T cell repertoires in COVID-19. Study-level information: The United States, Italy and Spain supplied acute and convalescent COVID-19 samples. PBMCs, B-cell-depleted T cells, or T cells provided the cDNA or gDNA that made up the material.

V lost 1 base and J lost 5; bases outside the gene matches: 4. There are 16 residues in the CDR3. Germline V gene data show CDR1 as MGHDK and CDR2 as SYGVNS. In the source study's methods: Quantification of nucleated cells was approximated via reference gene primer amplification. TCRdb's table, derived via immunoSEQ multiplex PCR, lists solely in-frame clones and lacks some. The V and J calls and clone size are taken from that table; D and trimming were inferred from the DNA. The sample lists roughly 190,000 clones; 80% to 85% were seen once. The chain carries TRBV25-1 and TRBJ1-4, with 10 bases aligning to TRBD1. The sequenced material came from peripheral blood. The TCR comes from a human donor with acute or convalescent COVID-19. The donor label of this sample is uncertain. CDR3 bases: TGTGCCAGCAGTGAATTTAGGGGACAGGGGAATGAAAAACTGTTTTTT. Its protein product is CASSEFRGQGNEKLFF.